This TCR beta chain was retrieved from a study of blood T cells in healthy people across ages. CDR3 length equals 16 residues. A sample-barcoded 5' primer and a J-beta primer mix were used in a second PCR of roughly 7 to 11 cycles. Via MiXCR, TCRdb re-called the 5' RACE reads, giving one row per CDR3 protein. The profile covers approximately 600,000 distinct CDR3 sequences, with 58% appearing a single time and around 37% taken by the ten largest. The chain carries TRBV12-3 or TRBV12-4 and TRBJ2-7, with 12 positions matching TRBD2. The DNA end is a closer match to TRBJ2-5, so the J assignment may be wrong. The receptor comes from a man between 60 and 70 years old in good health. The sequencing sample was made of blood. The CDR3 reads CASSVPSGGARETQYF. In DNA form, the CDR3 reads TGTGCCAGCAGTGTCCCTAGCGGGGGGGCGAGGGAGACCCAGTACTTC.